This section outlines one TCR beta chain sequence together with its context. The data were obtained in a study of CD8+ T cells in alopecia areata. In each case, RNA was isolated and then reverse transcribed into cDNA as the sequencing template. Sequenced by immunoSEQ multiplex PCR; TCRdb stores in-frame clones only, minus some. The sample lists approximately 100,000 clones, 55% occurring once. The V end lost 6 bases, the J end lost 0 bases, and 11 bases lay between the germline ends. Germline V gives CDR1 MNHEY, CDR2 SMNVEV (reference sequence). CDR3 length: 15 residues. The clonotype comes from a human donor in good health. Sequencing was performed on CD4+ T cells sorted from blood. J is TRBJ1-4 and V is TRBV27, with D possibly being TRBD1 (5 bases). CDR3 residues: CASRQTGATNEKLFF. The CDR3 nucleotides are TGTGCCAGCAGACAAACAGGAGCAACTAATGAAAAACTGTTTTTT.